This T cell receptor (beta chain) was captured in a study of blood T cell repertoires in COVID-19. Study-level information: Whether acute or convalescent, the COVID-19 samples came from the United States, Italy and Spain. PBMCs, B-cell-depleted T cells, or T cells were the source of the cDNA or gDNA that made up the material.

Per the original data handling: It was from reference gene primer amplification that nucleated cell counts were estimated. TCRdb's table, derived via immunoSEQ multiplex PCR, lists solely in-frame clones and lacks some. V, J and clone size derive from that table, while D and trimming were established from the DNA sequence. The sample records roughly 82,000 clones, around 91% being singletons. CDR3 size: 17 residues. Germline V gives CDR1 MGHRA, CDR2 YSYEKL. The trim removed 4 bases at V and 2 bases at J, leaving 10 bases unmatched. Source material: peripheral blood. The receptor comes from a woman aged 45-65 years in a cohort sampled during active COVID-19. This sequence joins TRBV4-1 and TRBJ1-3; 8 bases match TRBD1. The DNA for the CDR3 is TGCGCCAGCAGCCTAGTGACAGGGGAGAATGCTGGAAACACCATATATTTT. Translation: CASSLVTGENAGNTIYF.